This T cell receptor beta chain was found in a study of spatial heterogeneity in lung cancer. Across the whole study: Fewer alpha-chain than beta-chain sequences were consistently detected.

As to time point: sample taken at primary tumor resection. No cells were sorted before sequencing. The whole RNA sequenced was extracted from tumor, nontumor lung or frozen PBMC. The donor population consisted of some 70 patients with untreated, early-stage non-small cell lung cancer. A unique molecular identifier was attached to every TCR cDNA molecule. TCRdb re-derived calls from the 5' RACE reads in MiXCR, one entry per CDR3 protein. The table records 2,000 to 2,500 distinct CDR3 sequences, roughly 19% of them present only once. This clonotype was detected ten times or more. This receptor was identified in a male donor with early-stage non-small cell lung cancer. Sequences were derived from PBMCs, sampled at surgery.

The CDR3 DNA reads TGTGCCAGCAGCTTATCCTCCAGAGAACTCACAGATACGCAGTATTTT. Amino acids: CASSLSSRELTDTQYF. The V call is TRBV7-3, the J call TRBJ2-3; D uncertain. CDR1 SGHTA and CDR2 FQGTGA come from the germline V gene. With 2 bases removed from V and 2 bases from J, the gap between germline ends came to 14 bases. This CDR3 is 16 amino acids long. The complete variable domain, with remaining parts taken from reference TRBV7-3 and TRBJ2-3, reads GAGVSQTPSNKVTEKGKYVELRCDPISGHTALYWYRQSLGQGPEFLIYFQGTGAADDSGLPNDRFFAVRPEGSVSTLKIQRTERGDSAVYLCASSLSSRELTDTQYFGPGTRLTVL.